The clone carrying this T cell receptor beta chain has just a few counts. The antigen remains unidentified. The CDR3 runs to 15 residues. Germline lookup yields CDR1 ENHRY and CDR2 SYGVKD. V lost 4 bases and J 2 bases, leaving 14 bases between the germline ends. The record originates from a study of post-analysis software for immune sequencing data. Study-wide results and limits: Batch-matched samples strongly co-clustered by F measure. With TRBV5-6, TRBV5-1 and TRBV20-1 included, about five TRBV segments were more frequent in patients than in controls.

Every TCR beta cDNA library bore unique molecular identifiers. TCRdb processed the PCR reads anew with MiXCR; each CDR3 protein has one entry. This sample has approximately 440,000 distinct CDR3 sequences, with 45% found just once. The receptor's source is a girl aged 5-17 years with multiple sclerosis. V gene TRBV10-3 combines with J gene TRBJ1-2; maybe TRBD1 (5 bases). The sample comprised blood. CDR3 loop: CAISGQRGPNYGYTF. CDR3 bases: TGTGCCATCAGTGGCCAAAGGGGCCCAAACTATGGCTACACCTTC.